The 9 T cell receptor beta chains given below trace back to one sample, sequenced in a study of cytomegalovirus exposure and HLA in healthy donors. Primers included in the PCR were 60 Vbeta and 13 Jbeta primers. Data came from immunoSEQ multiplex PCR; TCRdb stores just in-frame clones and leaves some out. The data contain about 200,000 clones, roughly 80% of them seen just once; the ten biggest clones take up less than 3%. Sequencing used PBMCs. These TCRs come from a woman in her thirties or forties in good health and CMV-seronegative.

The CDR3 spells CASNSAGYEKLFF. CDR3 nucleotide sequence: TGTGCCAGCAACAGCGCGGGATATGAAAAACTGTTTTTT. This chain links TRBV2 with TRBJ1-4; D ambiguous. The ends were cut back, 7 bases at V and 6 bases at J, with 12 bases in the middle. This CDR3 is built from 13 residues. Germline loops: CDR1 SNHLY, CDR2 FYNNEI.

The DNA of the CDR3 is TGTGCCAGCAGCGTAGATCCGGCAGGGAACACTGAAGCTTTCTTT. Translation: CASSVDPAGNTEAFF. This chain joins TRBV9 and TRBJ1-1; D unresolved. The germline V gene has CDR1 SGDLS and CDR2 YYNGEE. V was trimmed by 0 bases and J by 1 base, leaving 10 bases between them. This CDR3 is built from 15 residues.

In this sample, this clone turned up once. This chain joins TRBV7-9 and TRBJ2-7; 16 bases are shared with TRBD2. Germline assignment: CDR1 SEHNR and CDR2 FQNEAQ (reference sequence). The CDR3 loop spans 18 amino acids. Germline trimming cut 5 bases from V and 0 bases from J; bases unmatched to any gene: 7. CDR3 region: CASSVGLAGGLSSYEQYF. CDR3 bases: TGTGCCAGCAGCGTGGGACTAGCGGGAGGGCTAAGCTCCTACGAGCAGTACTTC.

The chain employs TRBV28 and TRBJ2-7; 8 bases agree with TRBD1. V dropped 6 bases and J dropped 2; count of bases not matched to a gene: 3. The CDR3 is 13 amino acids. Germline-derived CDR1 and CDR2 are MDHEN and SYDVKM. The CDR3 DNA reads TGTGCCAGCAGGCCGGGACAGGCCTACGAGCAGTACTTC. Its translation: CASRPGQAYEQYF.

The V gene is TRBV7-2, the J gene TRBJ1-1; 9 bases are a match to TRBD1. Germline V gene data show CDR1 as SGHTA and CDR2 as FQGNSA. J lost 3 bases, V lost 5 bases, and 19 bases had no gene match. The length of the CDR3 is 19 residues. CDR3: CASSQTKFGTGSPHTEAFF. The CDR3 bases are TGTGCCAGCAGCCAGACCAAATTCGGGACAGGGTCCCCTCACACTGAAGCTTTCTTT.

Only one count was recorded for this clone. The CDR3 loop reads CASSPYRDRGYEQYF. The DNA of the CDR3 is TGTGCCAGCAGCCCCTACCGGGACAGGGGCTACGAGCAGTACTTC. This sequence joins TRBV9 and TRBJ2-7, with 10 bases identical to TRBD1. Germline loops: CDR1 SGDLS, CDR2 YYNGEE. Unmatched junction bases numbered 7, after V lost 4 bases and J lost 3 bases. The CDR3 covers 15 residues. The full variable domain, in which reference TRBV9 and TRBJ2-7 provide the parts outside the CDR3, is DSGVTQTPKHLITATGQRVTLRCSPRSGDLSVYWYQQSLDQGLQFLIQYYNGEERAKGNILERFSAQQFPDLHSELNLSSLELGDSALYFCASSPYRDRGYEQYFGPGTRLTVT.

This chain connects TRBV4-1 to TRBJ2-3; 9 positions match TRBD2. Trimming at V came to 3 bases and at J to 2 bases, leaving 3 bases not matched to a gene. The CDR3 has 15 residues. The germline CDR1 and CDR2 sequences are MGHRA and YSYEKL. CDR3 DNA: TGCGCCAGCAGCCAGGGCGGGAGGGCCACAGATACGCAGTATTTT. This sequence encodes CASSQGGRATDTQYF.

A few counts support this clone. This chain uses TRBV27 with TRBJ2-1; D is undetermined. Germline CDR1 reads MNHEY; CDR2 reads SMNVEV (reference sequence). V shed 5 bases and J shed 6 bases, with 8 bases lying between them. The CDR3 loop spans 12 amino acids. CDR3 in amino acids: CASSPYSNEQFF. As DNA, the CDR3 is TGTGCCAGCAGTCCCTACTCCAATGAGCAGTTCTTC.

This clone appeared a single time. The V gene is TRBV6-5, the J gene TRBJ1-2; D is unclear. CDR1 is MNHEY and CDR2 is SVGAGI in the germline V gene. Trimming cost V 8 bases and J 0 bases, with 13 bases left between them. There are 14 residues in the CDR3. DNA for the CDR3: TGTGCCAGCGCAGTTTCTCAAGCTAACTATGGCTACACCTTC. It codes for CASAVSQANYGYTF.